The clone carrying this T cell receptor beta chain occurred many times. Its antigen is as yet unknown. The second PCR ran about 7 to 12 cycles with a sample-barcoded 5' primer and J-beta primers. TCRdb re-analysed the 5' RACE reads in MiXCR, keeping a single row per CDR3 protein. The table includes roughly 700,000 distinct CDR3 sequences, around 45% detected once. J gave up 7 bases and V 4 bases, and 9 bases lay outside the gene matches. The CDR3 length is 14 residues. Germline CDR1 is SGHRS and CDR2 is YFSETQ. This record belongs to a study of blood T cells in healthy people across ages. Study-wide points: Researchers said unsorted PBMCs prevented a conclusive naive versus antigen-experienced comparison.

This TCR was sampled from a woman aged 55-69 years in good health. Material: blood. The V gene is TRBV5-1, the J gene TRBJ1-2, with 8 bases aligning to TRBD1. The CDR3 DNA is TGCGCCAGCAGCCACCCGGACAGGGAGAGTGGCTACACCTTC. The encoded protein is CASSHPDRESGYTF.